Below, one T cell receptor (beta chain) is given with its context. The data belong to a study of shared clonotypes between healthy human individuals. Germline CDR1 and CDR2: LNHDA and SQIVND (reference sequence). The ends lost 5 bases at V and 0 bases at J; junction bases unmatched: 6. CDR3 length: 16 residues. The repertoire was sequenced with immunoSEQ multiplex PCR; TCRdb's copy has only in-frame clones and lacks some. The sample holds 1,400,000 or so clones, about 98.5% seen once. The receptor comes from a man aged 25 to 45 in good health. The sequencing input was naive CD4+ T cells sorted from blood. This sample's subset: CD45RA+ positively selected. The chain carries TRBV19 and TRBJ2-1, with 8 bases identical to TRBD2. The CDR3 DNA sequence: TGTGCCAGTAGTCCCGTAGCGGGACCCTCCTACAATGAGCAGTTCTTC. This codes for CASSPVAGPSYNEQFF.